The next 6 T cell receptor beta chains were all read from a single sample in a study of identical twins. TCRdb redid the calling of the 5' RACE reads with MiXCR, one entry per CDR3 protein. The table lists 570,000 or so distinct CDR3 sequences, 9.5% to 10% of them singletons. This sample was also put to use in a study of yellow fever vaccine responses in identical twins.

Sequenced: PBMCs. The receptors shown here come from a woman under 30 in good health.

This clonotype was recorded at least ten times. The rearrangement links TRBV12-3 or TRBV12-4 to TRBJ2-7; 7 nucleotides match TRBD2. The CDR3 contains 14 residues. The V gene end was trimmed by 4 bases and the J gene end by 1 base; junction bases not matched to a gene: 4. The CDR3 DNA reads as TGTGCCAGCAGTTCGAGCGGGACTTCCTACGAGCAGTACTTC. Protein: CASSSSGTSYEQYF.

This clonotype was seen only a few times. The gene calls are TRBV6-5 and TRBJ1-6; 9 bases line up with TRBD1. Germline V gives CDR1 MNHEY, CDR2 SVGAGI. The CDR3 length is 18 residues. The V and J ends lost 2 bases and 13 bases, in that order; junction bases with no gene match: 18. Written as DNA, the CDR3 is TGTGCCAGCAGTTACCGGGGACAGGGTTCAATGTCTAGGTATCCCCTCCACTTT. Its translation: CASSYRGQGSMSRYPLHF.

Only a few counts were recorded for this clonotype. The chain couples TRBV5-1 to TRBJ2-7, with 8 bases matching TRBD2. Trimming at V came to 0 bases and at J to 5 bases, leaving 10 bases not matched to a gene. This CDR3 comprises 16 residues. Germline V gives CDR1 SGHRS, CDR2 YFSETQ. CDR3 in amino acids: CASSLARDSGDHEQYF. Written as DNA, the CDR3 is TGCGCCAGCAGCTTGGCCAGGGATAGCGGGGACCACGAGCAGTACTTC.

The chain is built from TRBV6-5 and TRBJ2-7; possibly TRBD2 for D (5 bases). The CDR3 is 15 residues long. With 0 bases removed from V and 6 bases from J, the gap between germline ends came to 15 bases. In germline, CDR1 is MNHEY, CDR2 SVGAGI. This CDR3 reads CASSYSVQTAGEQYF. As DNA, the CDR3 is TGTGCCAGCAGTTACTCAGTCCAAACTGCGGGCGAGCAGTACTTC.

This clonotype was detected many times. J is TRBJ1-1 and V is TRBV12-3 or TRBV12-4; no firm D call. The CDR3 extends over 11 amino acids. Trimming shortened V by 7 bases and J by 4 bases, and 7 bases separated the two germline ends. CDR3 nucleotides: TGTGCCAGCAATTCTATCACTGAAGCTTTCTTT. This encodes CASNSITEAFF.

The V call is TRBV28, the J call TRBJ1-1; TRBD1 agrees at 7 bases. J gave up 0 bases and V 5 bases, and 12 bases lay outside the gene matches. The germline V gene has CDR1 MDHEN and CDR2 SYDVKM. The CDR3 sequence is 17 residues long. In DNA, the CDR3 is TGTGCCAGCAGTCAGGGACAGAGAATAGACATGAACACTGAAGCTTTCTTT. This gives the protein CASSQGQRIDMNTEAFF.